Shown below are 6 T cell receptor beta chains from a single sample sequenced in a study of blood T cell repertoires in COVID-19 (TCRdb year 2020). Library preparation used the immunoSEQ multiplex PCR assay. In TCRdb, the immuneACCESS table is reduced to in-frame sequences with V and J assigned. These tables do not hold every clone; where another copy was compared, an unresolved V gene accounts for under half, and the others remain unexplained. In this sample the table shows some 270,000 clones, nearly 90% of which occur a single time. Around 4.6% of the sample comes from the top ten. The sequenced sample was peripheral blood. The receptors here all came from a woman in her thirties or forties who had recovered from COVID-19.

This chain links TRBV6-5 with TRBJ1-1, with D unresolved. Per the germline V gene, CDR1 is MNHEY and CDR2 is SVGAGI. The CDR3 consists of 12 residues. V dropped 5 bases and J dropped 5 bases, with 9 bases sitting between them. DNA of the CDR3: TGTGCCAGCAGTAGAGGGCGGACTGAAGCTTTCTTT. Protein product: CASSRGRTEAFF.

The chain is built from TRBV7-9 and TRBJ2-7, with 7 bases identical to TRBD1. CDR1 and CDR2 from the germline V gene are SEHNR and FQNEAQ (reference sequence). The CDR3 spans 13 residues. Germline trimming cut 5 bases from V and 7 bases from J; bases unmatched to any gene: 8. CDR3 bases: TGTGCCAGCAGCCCCCAGGGGGTGGTGGAGCAGTACGTC. Protein product: CASSPQGVVEQYV.

This sequence joins TRBV12-3 or TRBV12-4 and TRBJ2-1; TRBD2 is a possible D gene (5 bases). Trimming took off 7 bases at V and 4 bases at J, with 8 bases between the two ends. The CDR3 contains 12 residues. The CDR3 reads CASTGSYNEQFF. Here the CDR3 DNA reads TGTGCCAGCACGGGAAGTTACAATGAGCAGTTCTTC.

This clone was seen only once. The chain couples TRBV2 to TRBJ2-7; 7 bases map to TRBD1. CDR1 is SNHLY, CDR2 FYNNEI, per germline. V was pared by 6 bases and J by 5 bases, with 13 bases of the junction left unmatched. The CDR3 has 15 amino acids. The CDR3 region has the DNA TGTGCCAGCAGAGACTACGACAGGGTGGGCCACGAGCAGTACTTC. Translated: CASRDYDRVGHEQYF.

This clone was seen only once. The chain is built from TRBV18 and TRBJ2-1, with TRBD1 matching 9 bases. With V trimmed by 3 bases and J by 6 bases, 9 bases remained unmatched. CDR1 is KGHSH and CDR2 is LQKENI in the germline V gene. The CDR3 extends over 16 amino acids. The CDR3 region has the DNA TGTGCCAGCTCACCTACAGGGGGCGCGAACCTCAATGAGCAGTTCTTC. As protein: CASSPTGGANLNEQFF.

The V gene is TRBV5-4, the J gene TRBJ1-4; no clear D gene. CDR1 and CDR2 (germline): SGHNT, YYREEE (reference sequence). CDR3 length: 13 residues. V lost 3 bases, J lost 4 bases, and 7 bases lay in between. This CDR3 is CASSSSGNEKLFF. In DNA, the CDR3 is TGTGCCAGCAGCTCGAGTGGTAATGAAAAACTGTTTTTT.